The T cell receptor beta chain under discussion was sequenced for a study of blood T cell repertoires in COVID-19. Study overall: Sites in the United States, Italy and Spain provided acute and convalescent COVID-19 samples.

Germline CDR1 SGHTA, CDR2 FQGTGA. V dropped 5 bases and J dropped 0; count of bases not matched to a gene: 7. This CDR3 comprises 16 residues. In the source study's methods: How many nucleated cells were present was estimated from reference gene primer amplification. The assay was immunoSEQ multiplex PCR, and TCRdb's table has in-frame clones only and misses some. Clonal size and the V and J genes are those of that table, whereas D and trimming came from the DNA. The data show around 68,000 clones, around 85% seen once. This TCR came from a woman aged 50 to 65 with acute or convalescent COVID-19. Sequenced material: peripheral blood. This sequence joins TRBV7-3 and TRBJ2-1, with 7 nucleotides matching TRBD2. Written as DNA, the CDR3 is TGTGCCAGCAGCCTCCGAGCGGGGAGCTCCTACAATGAGCAGTTCTTC. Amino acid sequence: CASSLRAGSSYNEQFF.